This TCR beta chain was documented in a study of OX40 agonist ivuxolimab in advanced cancers. As for the study in general: Averaging 60 years in age, with a range of 23 to 79, the cohort was 82.7% male. Regarding the study as a whole: The study observed clonal expansion of CD4+ and CD8+ blood T cells by week 6 at 0.1 to 3.0 mg/kg.

Libraries were prepared by immunoSEQ multiplex PCR; TCRdb keeps only in-frame clonotypes and omits some of them. The profile shows tens of thousands of clones, almost 85% of them singletons. The CDR3 contains 13 residues. Deletions cut 5 bases from V and 8 bases from J, with 12 bases between. The germline gives CDR1 SEHNR, CDR2 FQNEAQ (reference sequence). In regard to this clone: Its antigen is not known.

This chain uses TRBV7-9 with TRBJ1-4, with D hard to call. The sample here was CD4+ or CD8+ T cells sorted from blood, taken in a trial of the OX40 agonist ivuxolimab. The receptor comes from an adult with an advanced solid tumor such as melanoma, head and neck, liver or kidney cancer. This CDR3 is CASSPRQVEKLFF. The CDR3 region has the DNA TGTGCCAGCAGCCCCCGACAAGTGGAAAAACTGTTTTTT.